A selection of T cell receptor beta chains follows, all from one sample in a study of CD8 T cells in Susac syndrome. TCRdb ran MiXCR on the immunoSEQ multiplex PCR reads and lists one entry per CDR3 protein. The sample yields fewer than 150,000 distinct CDR3 sequences, about 93% seen once. Material: CD8+ T cells from PBMCs. These TCRs come from a human donor in good health. The CDR3 runs from the conserved cysteine through the conserved F or W. The D gene is left open where the match is weak. Clone size is stated in some rows and not others, as once, few, many or a class when expanded.

v_gene	abundance	d_gene	j_gene	CDR3aa	CDR3nt
TRBV30	NA	NA	TRBJ2-7	CAWSLTGINEQYF	TGTGCCTGGAGCCTCACAGGTATTAACGAGCAGTACTTC
TRBV20-1	NA	NA	TRBJ2-2	CSAPLSRGELFF	TGCAGTGCTCCCCTCTCGCGCGGGGAGCTGTTTTTT
TRBV20-1	NA	TRBD2	TRBJ2-7	CSAPRWLAGDPYEQYF	TGCAGTGCTCCCCGGTGGCTAGCGGGAGACCCCTACGAGCAGTACTTC
TRBV27	NA	TRBD1	TRBJ1-1	CASRLQGGNTEAFF	TGTGCCAGCAGACTCCAGGGGGGGAACACTGAAGCTTTCTTT
TRBV24-1	NA	NA	TRBJ2-2	CATSDPLTFTGALGTGELFF	TGTGCCACCAGTGATCCCTTGACCTTTACCGGCGCTCTGGGTACCGGGGAGCTGTTTTTT
TRBV5-1	NA	NA	TRBJ1-2	CASSLEPGGRGYTF	TGCGCCAGCAGCTTGGAACCGGGAGGGCGTGGCTACACCTTC
TRBV25-1	NA	NA	TRBJ2-5	CASSLETQYF	TGTGCCAGCAGTTTAGAGACCCAGTACTTC
TRBV7-9	NA	TRBD2	TRBJ2-1	CASSPSGAGSGEQFF	TGTGCCAGCAGCCCCAGCGGGGCAGGCAGCGGTGAGCAGTTCTTC
TRBV20-1	NA	NA	TRBJ2-2	CSANSGTGELFF	TGCAGTGCTAACAGCGGAACCGGGGAGCTGTTTTTT
TRBV5-1	NA	TRBD2	TRBJ2-1	CATTSGTSYNEQFF	TGCGCAACCACTAGCGGGACTTCCTACAATGAGCAGTTCTTC
TRBV5-1	NA	TRBD1	TRBJ1-5	CASSPEGTGNQPQHF	TGCGCCAGCAGCCCGGAAGGGACAGGGAATCAGCCCCAGCATTTT
TRBV27	NA	NA	TRBJ1-1	CASSLYPGSTEAFF	TGTGCCAGCAGTTTATACCCGGGATCTACTGAAGCTTTCTTT
TRBV9	few	TRBD1	TRBJ2-7	CASSVGTAYEQYF	TGTGCCAGCAGCGTTGGGACAGCCTACGAGCAGTACTTC
TRBV29-1	NA	TRBD2	TRBJ2-7	CSVEDRTAGGLISSYEQYF	TGCAGCGTTGAAGATCGGACAGCGGGAGGGTTGATTAGCTCCTACGAGCAGTACTTC
TRBV20-1	NA	TRBD2	TRBJ2-1	CSARALAELSNEQFF	TGCAGTGCTAGGGCTCTAGCGGAGCTATCAAATGAGCAGTTCTTC
TRBV28	NA	NA	TRBJ2-7	CASSLGPTSYEQYF	TGTGCCAGCAGTTTAGGTCCAACCTCCTACGAGCAGTACTTC
TRBV20-1	NA	NA	TRBJ2-1	CSAEGRDEQFF	TGCAGTGCTGAGGGCAGGGATGAGCAGTTCTTC
TRBV29-1	NA	NA	TRBJ1-1	CSVEDRQAMNTEAFF	TGCAGCGTTGAAGATCGACAGGCGATGAACACTGAAGCTTTCTTT
TRBV29-1	NA	TRBD1	TRBJ2-7	CSAPGQGGEQYF	TGCAGCGCTCCGGGACAGGGGGGTGAGCAGTACTTC
TRBV9	NA	NA	TRBJ1-1	CASSPHGQANTEAFF	TGTGCCAGCAGTCCTCATGGGCAGGCTAACACTGAAGCTTTCTTT
TRBV29-1	NA	NA	TRBJ2-1	CSVDAPGRDSYNEQFF	TGCAGCGTTGATGCCCCTGGTAGGGACTCCTACAATGAGCAGTTCTTC
TRBV27	NA	TRBD2	TRBJ2-4	CASSLTSSASKNIQYF	TGTGCCAGCAGCTTGACTAGCAGTGCGTCCAAAAACATTCAGTACTTC
TRBV4-2	NA	NA	TRBJ2-7	CASSQEPGGNEQYF	TGTGCCAGCAGCCAAGAGCCGGGTGGAAACGAGCAGTACTTC
TRBV20-1	NA	TRBD2	TRBJ2-3	CSAREAGLLTDTQYF	TGCAGTGCTAGGGAAGCGGGACTGCTAACAGATACGCAGTATTTT
TRBV7-9	NA	NA	TRBJ2-1	CASSLGGAKQFF	TGTGCCAGCAGCTTAGGGGGGGCGAAGCAGTTCTTC
TRBV12-3/TRBV12-4	NA	NA	TRBJ2-5	CASSDDRPETQYF	TGTGCCAGCAGTGACGACCGTCCAGAGACCCAGTACTTC
TRBV3-1	NA	TRBD2	TRBJ2-1	CASSHPPHGTSGFNEQFF	TGTGCCAGCAGCCATCCTCCCCACGGGACTAGCGGGTTCAATGAGCAGTTCTTC
TRBV19	NA	NA	TRBJ2-3	CASNGDTQYF	TGTGCCAGTAACGGAGATACGCAGTATTTT
TRBV28	NA	NA	TRBJ1-5	CASSITGLAHQPQHF	TGTGCCAGCAGTATTACAGGGTTAGCTCATCAGCCCCAGCATTTT
TRBV7-9	once	TRBD2	TRBJ2-3	CASSTTLAGGTDTQYF	TGTGCCAGCAGTACTACCTTAGCGGGAGGGACAGATACGCAGTATTTT
TRBV7-9	NA	NA	TRBJ2-3	CASSKIPGTATDTQYF	TGTGCCAGCAGCAAGATCCCGGGAACGGCCACAGATACGCAGTATTTT
TRBV20-1	NA	NA	TRBJ1-5	CSAREIGGQPQHF	TGCAGTGCTAGAGAAATCGGGGGACAGCCCCAGCATTTT
TRBV15	NA	NA	TRBJ2-7	CATSQGPNEQYF	TGTGCCACCAGCCAAGGTCCCAACGAGCAGTACTTC
TRBV29-1	NA	NA	TRBJ2-7	CSVEAVTGTSYEQYF	TGCAGCGTTGAAGCCGTTACCGGGACCTCCTACGAGCAGTACTTC
TRBV10-3	NA	TRBD1	TRBJ2-1	CAISEDRVKDNEQFF	TGTGCCATCAGTGAGGACAGGGTAAAGGACAATGAGCAGTTCTTC